This TCR beta chain was sequenced during a study of identifying expanded T cells in peripheral blood. Overall study results and limits: Over two and four weeks, about 15 and 19 clones changed, versus 1.2 between replicates. Roughly two-week clone count variance significantly increased as total template count grew.

Repertoires were generated with immunoSEQ multiplex PCR, while TCRdb's copy carries only in-frame clones and drops some. The sample holds about 100,000 clones, roughly 91% seen once. The V gene lost 4 bases and the J gene lost 1 base, with 17 bases spanning the gap. CDR3 size: 16 residues. Per the germline V gene, CDR1 is SGHNT and CDR2 is YYREEE (reference sequence). About this clone itself: The antigen remains undetermined.

Healthy donors had no documented immune events, such as infections, while sampled. The V call is TRBV5-4, the J call TRBJ1-1; the D is unclear. The TCR comes from a person aged 18 to 70 in good health. Sequencing used blood. CDR3 coding DNA: TGTGCCAGCAGCCCGCCGGTGGTCACTGGGAACACTGAAGCTTTCTTT. It yields the protein CASSPPVVTGNTEAFF.